This entry describes one T cell receptor beta chain. Antigen unknown. All donors came from Russia, were Caucasian and healthy, and spanned ages about 6 to 100. The source of the sample is a study of blood T cells in healthy people across ages. The study, taken as a whole, reports: In long-lived donors, naive CD4+ cell counts and diversity exceeded those of aged donors.

The authors ran a second PCR of roughly 6 to 12 cycles using a sample-barcoded 5' primer and a J-beta primer mix. A minimum of 2.5 million CDR3-containing paired-end reads was obtained for each sample. TCRdb analysed the 5' RACE reads with MiXCR anew, one entry per CDR3 protein. The sample carries hundreds of thousands of distinct CDR3 sequences, around 49% recorded once. Germline CDR1 reads MDHEN; CDR2 reads SYDVKM. This CDR3 contains 15 residues. Germline trimming cut 5 bases from V and 9 bases from J; bases unmatched to any gene: 12. V gene TRBV28 combines with J gene TRBJ2-1; TRBD2 agrees at 8 bases. Sample: blood. The clonotype comes from a woman aged 55 to 70 in good health. In nucleotides, the CDR3 is TGTGCCAGCAGTCCCCCCCGGGAGGGCCGTGGTGAGCAGTTCTTC. Its protein product is CASSPPREGRGEQFF.